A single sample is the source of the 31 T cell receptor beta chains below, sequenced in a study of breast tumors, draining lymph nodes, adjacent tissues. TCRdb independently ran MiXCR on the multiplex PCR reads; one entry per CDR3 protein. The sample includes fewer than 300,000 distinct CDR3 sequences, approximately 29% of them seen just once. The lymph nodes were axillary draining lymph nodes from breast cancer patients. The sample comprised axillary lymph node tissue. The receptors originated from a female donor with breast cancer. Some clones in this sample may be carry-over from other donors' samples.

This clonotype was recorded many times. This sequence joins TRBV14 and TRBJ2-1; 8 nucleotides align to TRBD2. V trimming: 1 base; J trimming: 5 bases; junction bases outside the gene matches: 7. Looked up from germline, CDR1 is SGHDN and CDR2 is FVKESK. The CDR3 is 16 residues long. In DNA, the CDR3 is TGTGCCAGCAGCCAAGTTGGAGCGGGAGCAAACAATGAGCAGTTCTTC. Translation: CASSQVGAGANNEQFF.

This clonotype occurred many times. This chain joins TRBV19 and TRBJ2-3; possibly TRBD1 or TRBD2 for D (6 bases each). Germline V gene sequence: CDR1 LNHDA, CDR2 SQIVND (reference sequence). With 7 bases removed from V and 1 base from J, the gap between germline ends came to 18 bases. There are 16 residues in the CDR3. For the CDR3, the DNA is TGTGCCAGTACCGCCGGGTGGAGGGGGGGCACAGATACGCAGTATTTT. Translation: CASTAGWRGGTDTQYF.

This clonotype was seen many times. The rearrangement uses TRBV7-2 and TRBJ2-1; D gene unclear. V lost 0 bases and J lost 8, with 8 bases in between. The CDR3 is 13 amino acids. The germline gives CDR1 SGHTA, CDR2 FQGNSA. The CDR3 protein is CASSLAIVDEQFF. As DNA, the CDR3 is TGTGCCAGCAGCTTAGCAATTGTGGATGAGCAGTTCTTC.

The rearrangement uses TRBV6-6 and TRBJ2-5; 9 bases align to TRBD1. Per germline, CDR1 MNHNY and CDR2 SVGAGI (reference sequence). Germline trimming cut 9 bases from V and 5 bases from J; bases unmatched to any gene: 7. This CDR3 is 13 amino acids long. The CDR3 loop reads CASETGGRETQYF. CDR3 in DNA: TGTGCCAGTGAAACAGGGGGCCGGGAGACCCAGTACTTC.

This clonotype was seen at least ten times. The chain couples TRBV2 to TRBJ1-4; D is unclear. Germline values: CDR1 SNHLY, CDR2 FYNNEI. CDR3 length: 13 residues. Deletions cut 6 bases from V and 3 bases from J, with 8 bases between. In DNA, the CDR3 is TGTGCCAGCAGCATCTGGGCTAATGAAAAACTGTTTTTT. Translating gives CASSIWANEKLFF.

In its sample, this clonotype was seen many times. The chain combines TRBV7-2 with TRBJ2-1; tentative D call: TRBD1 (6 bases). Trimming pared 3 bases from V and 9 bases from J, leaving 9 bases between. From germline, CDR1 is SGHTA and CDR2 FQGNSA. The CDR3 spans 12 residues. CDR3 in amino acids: CASSLTGLEQFF. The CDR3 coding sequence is TGTGCCAGCAGCTTGACAGGACTTGAGCAGTTCTTC.

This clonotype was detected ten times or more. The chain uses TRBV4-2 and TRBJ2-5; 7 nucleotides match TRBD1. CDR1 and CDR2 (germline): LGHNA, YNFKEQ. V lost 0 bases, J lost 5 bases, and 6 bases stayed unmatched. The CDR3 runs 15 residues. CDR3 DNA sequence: TGTGCCAGCAGCCAAGATCACAGGGGTTTGGAGACCCAGTACTTC. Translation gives CASSQDHRGLETQYF.

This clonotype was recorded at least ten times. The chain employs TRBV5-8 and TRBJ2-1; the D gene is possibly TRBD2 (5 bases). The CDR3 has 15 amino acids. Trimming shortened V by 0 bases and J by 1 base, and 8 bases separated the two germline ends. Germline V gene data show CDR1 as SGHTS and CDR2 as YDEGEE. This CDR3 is CASSLERGSYNEQFF. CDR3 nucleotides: TGTGCCAGCAGCTTGGAGAGAGGGTCCTACAATGAGCAGTTCTTC.

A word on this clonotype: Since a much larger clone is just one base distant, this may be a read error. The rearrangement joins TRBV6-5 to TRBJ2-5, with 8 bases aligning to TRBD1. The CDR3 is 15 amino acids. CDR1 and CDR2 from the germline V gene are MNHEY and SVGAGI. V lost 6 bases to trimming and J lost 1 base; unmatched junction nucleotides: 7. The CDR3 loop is CASSWTGTPQETQYF. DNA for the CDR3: TGTGCCAGCAGCTGGACAGGGACGCCCCAAGAGACCCAGTACTTC.

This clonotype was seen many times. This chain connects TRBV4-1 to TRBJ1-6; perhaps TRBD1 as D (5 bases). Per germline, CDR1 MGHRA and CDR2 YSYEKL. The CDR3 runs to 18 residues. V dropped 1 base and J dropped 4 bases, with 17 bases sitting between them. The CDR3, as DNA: TGCGCCAGCAGCCAAGGGGGGACGCCGCGACAGTATAATTCACCCCTCCACTTT. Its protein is CASSQGGTPRQYNSPLHF.

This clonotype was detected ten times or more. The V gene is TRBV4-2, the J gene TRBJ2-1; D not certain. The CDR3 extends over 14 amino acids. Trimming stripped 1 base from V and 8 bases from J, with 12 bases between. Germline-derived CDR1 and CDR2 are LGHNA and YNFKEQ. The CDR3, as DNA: TGTGCCAGCAGCCAAGGATTCGGCCTTTATGAGCAGTTCTTC. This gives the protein CASSQGFGLYEQFF.

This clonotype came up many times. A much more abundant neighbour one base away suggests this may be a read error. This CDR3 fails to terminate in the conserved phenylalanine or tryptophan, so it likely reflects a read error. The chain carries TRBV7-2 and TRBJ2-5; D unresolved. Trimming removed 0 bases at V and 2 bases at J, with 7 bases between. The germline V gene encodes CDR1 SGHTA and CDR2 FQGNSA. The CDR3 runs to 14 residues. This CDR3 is CASSLARIQETQYL. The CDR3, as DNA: TGTGCCAGCAGCTTAGCCCGGATTCAAGAGACCCAGTACCTC.

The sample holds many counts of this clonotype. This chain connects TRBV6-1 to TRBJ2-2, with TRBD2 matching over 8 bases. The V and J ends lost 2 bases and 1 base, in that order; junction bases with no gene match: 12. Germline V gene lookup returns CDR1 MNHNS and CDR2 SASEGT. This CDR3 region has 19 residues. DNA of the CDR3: TGTGCCAGCAGTGAACAAGTCGGCCTAGCGGGTTTGAACACCGGGGAGCTGTTTTTT. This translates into CASSEQVGLAGLNTGELFF.

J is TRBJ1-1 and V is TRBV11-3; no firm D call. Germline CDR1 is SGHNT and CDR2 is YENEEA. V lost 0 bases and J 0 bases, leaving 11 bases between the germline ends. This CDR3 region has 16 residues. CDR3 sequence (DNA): TGTGCCAGCAGCTTAGATCCAATCGGAATGAACACTGAAGCTTTCTTT. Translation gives CASSLDPIGMNTEAFF.

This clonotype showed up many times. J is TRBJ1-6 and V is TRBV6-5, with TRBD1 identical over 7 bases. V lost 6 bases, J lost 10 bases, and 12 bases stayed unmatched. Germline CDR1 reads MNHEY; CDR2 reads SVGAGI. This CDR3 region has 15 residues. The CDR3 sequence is CASSLGTARRSPLHF. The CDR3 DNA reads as TGTGCCAGCAGCCTCGGGACAGCAAGAAGGTCACCCCTCCACTTT.

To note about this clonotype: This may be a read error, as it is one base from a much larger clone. CDR3 in DNA: TGTGCCAGCCGGCACGCCAATCAGCCCCAGCATTTT. It yields the protein CASRHANQPQHF. The V call is TRBV6-2 or TRBV6-3, the J call TRBJ1-5; no clear D. CDR3 length: 12 amino acids. Germline CDR1 is MNHEY and CDR2 is SVGEGT. V lost 8 bases, J lost 3 bases, and 8 bases lay in between.

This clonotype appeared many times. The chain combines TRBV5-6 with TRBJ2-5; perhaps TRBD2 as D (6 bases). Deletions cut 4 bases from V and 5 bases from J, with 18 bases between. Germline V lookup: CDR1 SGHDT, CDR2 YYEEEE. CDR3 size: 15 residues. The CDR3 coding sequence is TGTGCCAGCAGCATCGGGACTGCGGACGGGGAGACCCAGTACTTC. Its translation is CASSIGTADGETQYF.

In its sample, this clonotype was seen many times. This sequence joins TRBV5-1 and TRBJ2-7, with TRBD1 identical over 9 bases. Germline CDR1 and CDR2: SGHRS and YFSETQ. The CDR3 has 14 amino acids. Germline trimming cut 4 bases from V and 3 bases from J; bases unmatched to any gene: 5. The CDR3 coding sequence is TGCGCCAGCAGCACCTCGGGACAGGGCTACGAGCAGTACTTC. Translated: CASSTSGQGYEQYF.

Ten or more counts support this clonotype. The CDR3 DNA is TGCAGTGCTAGAGTTATGGACTTCTACGAGCAGTACTTC. Translation: CSARVMDFYEQYF. The chain couples TRBV20-1 to TRBJ2-7; D might be TRBD2 (5 bases). Germline V gives CDR1 DFQATT, CDR2 SNEGSKA (reference sequence). CDR3 length equals 13 residues. V was trimmed by 1 base and J by 3 bases, leaving 10 bases between them.

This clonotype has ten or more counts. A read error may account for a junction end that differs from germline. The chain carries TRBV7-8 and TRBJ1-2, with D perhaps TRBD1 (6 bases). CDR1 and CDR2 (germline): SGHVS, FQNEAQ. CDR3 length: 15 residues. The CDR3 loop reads CASSLDGGAGNGYPF. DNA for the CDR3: TGTGCCAGCAGCTTAGACGGGGGGGCAGGGAATGGCTACCCCTTC.

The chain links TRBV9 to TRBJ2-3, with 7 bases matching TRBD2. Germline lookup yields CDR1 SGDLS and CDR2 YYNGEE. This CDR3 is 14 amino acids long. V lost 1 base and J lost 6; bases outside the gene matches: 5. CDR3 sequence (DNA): TGTGCCAGCAGCGTACAAGCCGGGAGGGATACGCAGTATTTT. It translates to CASSVQAGRDTQYF.

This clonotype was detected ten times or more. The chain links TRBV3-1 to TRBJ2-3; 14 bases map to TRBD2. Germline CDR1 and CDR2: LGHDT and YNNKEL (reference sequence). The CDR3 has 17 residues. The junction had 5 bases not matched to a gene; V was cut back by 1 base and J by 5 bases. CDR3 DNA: TGTGCCAGCAGCCAAGGAGGGGGACTAGCGGGAGTAGATACGCAGTATTTT. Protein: CASSQGGGLAGVDTQYF.

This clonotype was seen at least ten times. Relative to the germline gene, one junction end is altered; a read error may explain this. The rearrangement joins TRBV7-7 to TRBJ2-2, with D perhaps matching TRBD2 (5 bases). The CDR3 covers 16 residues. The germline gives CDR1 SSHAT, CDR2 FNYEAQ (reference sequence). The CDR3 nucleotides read TGTGCTAGCAGCCCTACTGGCGGAGGGAACACCGGGGAGCTGTTTTTT. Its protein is CASSPTGGGNTGELFF.

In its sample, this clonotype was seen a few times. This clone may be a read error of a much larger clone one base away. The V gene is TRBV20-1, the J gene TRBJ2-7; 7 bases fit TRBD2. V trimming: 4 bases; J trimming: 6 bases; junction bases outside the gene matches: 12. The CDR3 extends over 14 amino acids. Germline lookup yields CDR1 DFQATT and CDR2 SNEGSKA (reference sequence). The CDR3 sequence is CSAMTSGTYSEQYF. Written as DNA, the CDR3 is TGCAGTGCTATGACGAGCGGGACCTACTCCGAGCAGTACTTC.

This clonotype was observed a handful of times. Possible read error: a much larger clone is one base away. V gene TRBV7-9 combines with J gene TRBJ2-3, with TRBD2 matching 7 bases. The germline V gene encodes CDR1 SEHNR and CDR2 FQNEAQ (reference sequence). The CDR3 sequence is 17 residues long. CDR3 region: CASSLGVSGEGTDPQYF. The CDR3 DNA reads TGTGCCAGCAGCTTAGGAGTATCGGGGGAGGGAACAGATCCGCAGTATTTT.

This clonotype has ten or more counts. The CDR3 nucleotides read TGCGCCAGCAGCCCCACACCAGCGGGAGGGTCCGGGGAGCTGTTTTTT. The encoded protein is CASSPTPAGGSGELFF. This chain connects TRBV5-1 to TRBJ2-2; 10 positions agree with TRBD2. The germline gives CDR1 SGHRS, CDR2 YFSETQ. The CDR3 sequence is 16 residues long. V lost 4 bases, J lost 6 bases, and 9 bases stayed unmatched.

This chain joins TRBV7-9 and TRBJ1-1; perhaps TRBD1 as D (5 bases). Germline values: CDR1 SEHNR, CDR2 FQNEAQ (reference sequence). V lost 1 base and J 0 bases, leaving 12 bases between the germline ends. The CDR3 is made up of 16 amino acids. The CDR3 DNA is TGTGCCAGCAGCTTAGGTTCTGGGGGAATGAACACTGAAGCTTTCTTT. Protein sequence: CASSLGSGGMNTEAFF.

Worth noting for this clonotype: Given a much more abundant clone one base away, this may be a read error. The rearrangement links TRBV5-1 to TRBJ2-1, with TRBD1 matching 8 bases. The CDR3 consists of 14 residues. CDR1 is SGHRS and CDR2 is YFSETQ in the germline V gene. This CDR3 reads CAGSSGTGYNEQFF. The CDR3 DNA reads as TGCGCCGGCAGCTCCGGGACAGGCTACAATGAGCAGTTCTTC.

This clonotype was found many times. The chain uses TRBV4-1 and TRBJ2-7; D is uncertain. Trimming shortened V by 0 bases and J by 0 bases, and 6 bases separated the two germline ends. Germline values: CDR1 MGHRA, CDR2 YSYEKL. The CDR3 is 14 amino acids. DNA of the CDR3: TGCGCCAGCAGCCAAGAGCCCGGCTCCTACGAGCAGTACTTC. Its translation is CASSQEPGSYEQYF.

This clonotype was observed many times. The CDR3, as DNA: TGTGCCAGCAGTGCTCGACCGGCAAATAGAAACACCATATATTTT. Translated, it gives CASSARPANRNTIYF. V usage is TRBV6-1 and J usage is TRBJ1-3; D unresolved. The length of the CDR3 is 15 residues. CDR1 and CDR2 from the germline V gene are MNHNS and SASEGT. Trimming cost V 4 bases and J 5 bases, with 15 bases left between them.

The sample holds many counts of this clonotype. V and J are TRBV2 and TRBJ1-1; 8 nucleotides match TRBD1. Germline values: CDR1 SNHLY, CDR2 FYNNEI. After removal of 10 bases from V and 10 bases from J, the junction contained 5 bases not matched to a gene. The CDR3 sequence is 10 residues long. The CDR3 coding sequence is TGTGCCACCACAGGGGGGGTAGCTTTCTTT. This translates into CATTGGVAFF. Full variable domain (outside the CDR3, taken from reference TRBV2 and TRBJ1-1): EPEVTQTPSHQVTQMGQEVILRCVPISNHLYFYWYRQILGQKVEFLVSFYNNEISEKSEIFDDQFSVERPDGSNFTLKIRSTKLEDSAMYFCATTGGVAFFGQGTRLTVV.